The TCR beta chain under discussion was sequenced for a study of T cell responses to AZD1222 COVID-19 vaccine. Findings of the study overall: White British ancestry dominated among donors, who included more females, and clonal diversity was possibly underestimated. Nearly half of unique spike-specific TCRs reportedly avoided B.1.351 and B.1.1.7 mutated regions. Increased Spike-specific TCR breadth and depth were observed after two AZD1222 doses. In all cases, repertoires were sampled only after the peak T cell response.

For this clone: Its antigen is unidentified.

Clones were sequenced by immunoSEQ multiplex PCR, and TCRdb holds only the in-frame ones, with some missing. The data contain about 170,000 clones, about 90% of them singletons. The CDR3 contains 14 residues. Trimming shortened V by 7 bases and J by 1 base, and 13 bases separated the two germline ends. Germline V gene data show CDR1 as LNHDA and CDR2 as SQIVND (reference sequence). The V call is TRBV19, the J call TRBJ1-1, with D tentatively TRBD1 (5 bases). The source is an adult in good health. The sample in question was peripheral blood, obtained on day 0 of AZD1222 vaccination. CDR3 region: CASTLGTQNTEAFF. The CDR3 nucleotides are TGTGCCAGTACCCTCGGGACCCAGAACACTGAAGCTTTCTTT.